Listed below are T cell receptor beta chains from one sample, sequenced in a study of immune heterogeneity within non-small cell lung tumors. Each CDR3 protein gets one entry after TCRdb re-called the multiplex PCR reads with MiXCR. Of about 21,000 distinct CDR3 sequences listed, around 30% are singletons. The sequencing sample was made of lung tumor tissue. These receptors were collected from a man aged 35 to 55 with non-small cell lung cancer. Both conserved end residues are part of each CDR3. D genes are given only for firm matches. Some rows have no size entry. The others give once, few or many, or a class for an expanded clone.

d_call	j_call	v_call	clone_size	cdr3_length	cdr3_aa	cdr3_nt
.	TRBJ2-3	TRBV7-3	medium-sized	13	CASSSRHPDTQYF	TGTGCCAGCAGCTCCCGACATCCCGATACGCAGTATTTT
TRBD2	TRBJ2-7	TRBV15	many	15	CATSRSTTSAYEQYF	TGTGCCACCAGCAGATCAACGACTAGCGCTTACGAGCAGTACTTC
.	TRBJ2-5	TRBV29-1	.	11	CSVEASGCEYF	TGCAGCGTTGAAGCATCGGGGTGTGAGTACTTC
.	TRBJ1-6	TRBV6-2/TRBV6-3	many	13	CASSYRGYSPLHF	TGTGCCAGCAGTTACAGGGGTTATTCACCCCTCCACTTT
.	TRBJ2-7	TRBV9	many	15	CASSVGEGPAGEQYF	TGTGCCAGCAGCGTAGGAGAAGGGCCCGCTGGGGAGCAGTACTTC
.	TRBJ2-7	TRBV6-5	few	15	CASSYGGTPAYEQYF	TGTGCCAGCAGTTACGGGGGGACGCCCGCCTACGAGCAGTACTTC
.	TRBJ1-2	TRBV20-1	.	16	CSARVAGSGLNYGYTF	TGCAGTGCTAGAGTGGCAGGGTCCGGCCTTAACTATGGCTACACCTTC
.	TRBJ2-5	TRBV5-5	few	14	CASSLDAGVETQYF	TGTGCCAGCAGCTTGGATGCAGGGGTAGAGACCCAGTACTTC
.	TRBJ1-1	TRBV18	.	15	CASSLNFGTNTEAFF	TGTGCCAGCTCACTTAACTTCGGGACCAACACTGAAGCTTTCTTT
TRBD1	TRBJ1-6	TRBV20-1	few	13	CSARLDRNSPLHF	TGCAGTGCTAGATTGGACAGGAATTCACCCCTCCACTTT
.	TRBJ1-4	TRBV6-2/TRBV6-3	.	15	CASSYTRGADEKLFF	TGTGCCAGCAGTTACACACGGGGCGCGGACGAAAAACTGTTTTTT
TRBD2	TRBJ2-5	TRBV5-1	.	16	CASSLGGRAWLETQYF	TGCGCCAGCAGCTTGGGAGGGAGGGCCTGGCTAGAGACCCAGTACTTC
.	TRBJ1-2	TRBV6-1	many	15	CASSAAGAQIYGYTF	TGTGCCAGCAGCGCCGCGGGGGCGCAGATCTATGGCTACACCTTC
TRBD2	TRBJ2-7	TRBV9	few	15	CASSVEPAGEREQYF	TGTGCCAGCAGCGTAGAACCAGCGGGAGAGCGGGAGCAGTACTTC
.	TRBJ2-2	TRBV19	.	17	CSSSKRLQGSRTGELFF	TGTTCCAGTAGTAAAAGGCTCCAGGGGTCTCGGACCGGGGAGCTGTTTTTT
.	TRBJ1-1	TRBV12-3/TRBV12-4	medium-sized	11	CASRLAGEAFF	TGTGCCAGCAGATTAGCGGGTGAAGCTTTCTTT
TRBD1	TRBJ1-2	TRBV18	.	14	CASSPPGGARGYTF	TGTGCCAGCTCACCACCAGGGGGCGCTCGGGGCTACACCTTC
TRBD2	TRBJ2-5	TRBV5-1	.	15	CASSPGGGSQETQYF	TGCGCCAGCAGCCCGGGAGGGGGGAGCCAAGAGACCCAGTACTTC
.	TRBJ1-2	TRBV15	many	14	CATSRATNGYGYTF	TGTGCCACCAGCAGAGCAACTAACGGCTATGGCTACACCTTC
TRBD2	TRBJ2-1	TRBV20-1	many	14	CSASSGRRLNEQFF	TGCAGTGCTAGTAGCGGGAGAAGGTTAAATGAGCAGTTCTTC
.	TRBJ2-3	TRBV6-1	.	13	CASSARLADTQYF	TGTGCCAGCAGTGCTCGTCTAGCAGATACGCAGTATTTT
TRBD2	TRBJ2-6	TRBV4-2	.	17	CASSPLAGGSGANVLTF	TGTGCCAGCAGCCCCTTGGCGGGAGGATCTGGGGCCAACGTCCTGACTTTC
.	TRBJ1-1	TRBV4-2	medium-sized	15	CASSQEAMGTTEAFF	TGTGCCAGCAGCCAAGAGGCTATGGGGACCACTGAAGCTTTCTTT
.	TRBJ2-2	TRBV29-1	.	14	CSVVRGANTGELFF	TGCAGCGTTGTCCGGGGCGCGAACACCGGGGAGCTGTTTTTT